The 6 T cell receptor beta chains below all came from one sample that was sequenced in a study of CD8+ T cells in alopecia areata. In each case, RNA was isolated and then reverse transcribed into cDNA as the sequencing template. Clones were read by immunoSEQ multiplex PCR, and TCRdb kept only the in-frame ones, dropping some. Among 150,000 to 200,000 clones, about 66% were seen once, and the ten largest hold about 10%. The material was CD8+ T cells sorted from blood, obtained at week 0. The receptors originated from a human donor with alopecia areata.

This clone occurred a few times. The chain has TRBV4-1 and TRBJ2-5; possibly TRBD1 for D (6 bases). The germline V gene encodes CDR1 MGHRA and CDR2 YSYEKL. Trimming removed 2 bases at V and 0 bases at J, with 7 bases between. The CDR3 contains 14 residues. The CDR3, as DNA: TGCGCCAGCAGCCAATGGGACAACCAAGAGACCCAGTACTTC. This encodes CASSQWDNQETQYF.

The CDR3 region is CASSGTGAGYYGYTF. The DNA of the CDR3 is TGTGCCAGCAGCGGGACAGGGGCGGGCTACTATGGCTACACCTTC. The chain has TRBV9 and TRBJ1-2; 9 bases are a match to TRBD1. The CDR3 has 15 amino acids. Germline CDR1 is SGDLS and CDR2 is YYNGEE. V trimming: 3 bases; J trimming: 3 bases; junction bases outside the gene matches: 6.

The chain is built from TRBV30 and TRBJ2-7; 8 nucleotides match TRBD1. J was trimmed by 4 bases and V by 8 bases; bases with no gene match: 10. Per germline, CDR1 GTSNPN and CDR2 SVGIG (reference sequence). CDR3 length: 13 residues. CDR3 amino acids: CAREGTGPYEQYF. CDR3 coding DNA: TGTGCCCGGGAAGGGACAGGCCCTTACGAGCAGTACTTC.

This chain connects TRBV5-1 to TRBJ2-1; TRBD2 matches 15 bases. V gave up 3 bases and J gave up 2 bases; unmatched junction bases: 9. This CDR3 region has 19 residues. Germline V gives CDR1 SGHRS, CDR2 YFSETQ. The CDR3 sequence is CASSSPPGLAGGPYNEQFF. The CDR3 region has the DNA TGCGCCAGCAGCTCCCCCCCCGGACTAGCGGGGGGGCCCTACAATGAGCAGTTCTTC.

This clone was found a few times. This chain connects TRBV29-1 to TRBJ2-1, with TRBD2 matching over 7 bases. There are 16 residues in the CDR3. V gave up 0 bases and J gave up 5 bases; unmatched junction bases: 10. Germline V lookup: CDR1 SQVTM, CDR2 ANQGSEA. DNA of the CDR3: TGCAGCGTTGAAGATCTTCTCCTAGCGGAGAACAATGAGCAGTTCTTC. Translated: CSVEDLLLAENNEQFF.

The gene calls are TRBV14 and TRBJ1-2; D possibly corresponds to TRBD1 (6 bases). The CDR3 extends over 13 amino acids. Germline V gives CDR1 SGHDN, CDR2 FVKESK. V lost 4 bases to trimming and J lost 2 bases, with 8 bases between them. This chain's CDR3 is CASSRDRNYGYTF. Written as DNA, the CDR3 is TGTGCCAGCAGCCGCGACAGGAACTATGGCTACACCTTC.